This T cell receptor beta chain was recorded in a study of CD8 T cells in Susac syndrome. RNA in amounts of roughly 0.5 to 1 ug was reverse transcribed with random hexamers. The amplification used immunoSEQ multiplex PCR on TCR beta CDR3; it spanned 54 Vbeta and 13 Jbeta. TCRdb itself ran the immunoSEQ multiplex PCR reads through MiXCR, one entry per CDR3 protein. The repertoire consists of about 210,000 distinct CDR3 sequences, with 95% occurring once and the leading ten covering about 0.088%. Those who served as multiple sclerosis controls were treatment-naive patients with stable or active relapsing-remitting disease. In contrast to the negatively isolated CD8+ and CD4+ T cells, TEMRA cells were FACS-enriched. Sample: CD4+ T cells from PBMCs. This sequence originates from a human donor with multiple sclerosis.

The CDR3 DNA sequence: TGTGCCAGCAGCCCTGACAGAAACTCCTATGGCTACACCTTC. Encoded protein: CASSPDRNSYGYTF. The chain carries TRBV9 and TRBJ1-2; D is possibly TRBD1 (5 bases). The V gene's germline CDR1 is SGDLS and CDR2 YYNGEE. V gave up 4 bases and J gave up 4 bases, with 14 bases separating them. This CDR3 region has 14 residues.